The clone carrying this TCR beta chain was seen only a few times. The antigen is undetermined. The record originates from a study of beta chain features in type 1 diabetes. Study-wide points: VDJ junctions sequenced from type 1 diabetes patients showed fewer insertions and more deletions. TCRB CDR3s were moderately but significantly shorter in Type 1 diabetes patients in all four CD4+ subsets.

Expressed TCRB transcripts were sequenced because the isolated RNA had all been reverse transcribed beforehand. It was found that naive, central memory and regulatory T cell samples averaged about 3.4 million reads. Assay: immunoSEQ multiplex PCR; the TCRdb copy retains only in-frame clones and omits some. The sample has more than 300,000 clones, roughly 8.8% seen once; the top ten hold 0.9% to 1.1%. Trimming cost V 3 bases and J 0 bases; bases outside gene matches: 4. This CDR3 is 16 amino acids long. Germline lookup yields CDR1 SEHNR and CDR2 FQNEAQ (reference sequence). V and J are TRBV7-9 and TRBJ2-1, with 8 bases matching TRBD2. The sample taken for sequencing was central memory CD4+ T cells from blood. The clonotype originates from a man aged 30 to 39 with type 1 diabetes. The CDR3 region is CASSFLAGNSYNEQFF. The CDR3 DNA reads TGTGCCAGCAGCTTCTTAGCGGGAAACTCCTACAATGAGCAGTTCTTC.